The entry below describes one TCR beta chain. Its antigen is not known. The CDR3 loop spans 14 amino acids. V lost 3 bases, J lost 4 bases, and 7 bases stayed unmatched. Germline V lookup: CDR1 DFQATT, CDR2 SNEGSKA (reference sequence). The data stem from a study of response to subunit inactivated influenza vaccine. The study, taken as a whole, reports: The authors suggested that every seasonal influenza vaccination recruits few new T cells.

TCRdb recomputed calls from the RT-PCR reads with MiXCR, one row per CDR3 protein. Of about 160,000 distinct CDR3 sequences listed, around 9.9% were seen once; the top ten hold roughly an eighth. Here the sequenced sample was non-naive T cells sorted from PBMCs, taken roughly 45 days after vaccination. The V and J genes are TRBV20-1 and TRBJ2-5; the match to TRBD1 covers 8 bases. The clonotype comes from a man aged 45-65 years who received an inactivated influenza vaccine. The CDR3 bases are TGCAGTGCTAGGTTAGGGACAGGCAGAGAGACCCAGTACTTC. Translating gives CSARLGTGRETQYF.